The 20 T cell receptor beta chains presented below share a single source sample, sequenced in a study of cytomegalovirus exposure and HLA in healthy donors. PCR was performed using 60 Vbeta and 13 Jbeta primers. Produced via immunoSEQ multiplex PCR; TCRdb's table is partial and in-frame only. The profile shows hundreds of thousands of clones, 75% to 80% of them singletons. The sample taken for sequencing was PBMCs. These receptor sequences come from a male donor in good health and CMV-seronegative.

The chain is built from TRBV6-1 and TRBJ2-1; TRBD2 is a possible D gene (5 bases). Trimming took off 2 bases at V and 9 bases at J, with 17 bases between the two ends. This CDR3 is 15 amino acids long. Germline V gene lookup returns CDR1 MNHNS and CDR2 SASEGT. Here the CDR3 reads CASSEQRRPGGEQFF. The CDR3 DNA sequence: TGTGCCAGCAGTGAACAGAGGCGGCCCGGAGGTGAGCAGTTCTTC.

This chain joins TRBV28 and TRBJ1-2; no firm D call. The germline V gene has CDR1 MDHEN and CDR2 SYDVKM. This CDR3 has 13 residues. V dropped 3 bases and J dropped 5 bases, with 10 bases sitting between them. CDR3 protein: CASSLVSHYGYTF. CDR3 bases: TGTGCCAGCAGTTTGGTCTCACATTATGGCTACACCTTC.

As for this clone: Compared with germline, one end of the junction differs, possibly owing to a read error. The genes are TRBV19 and TRBJ1-6, with TRBD1 identical over 7 bases. Germline V gives CDR1 LNHDA, CDR2 SQIVND (reference sequence). The length of the CDR3 is 14 residues. Here the CDR3 DNA reads TGTGCCAGTAGTTCGGGACAGCCGAATTCACTCCTCCACTTT. Amino acid sequence: CASSSGQPNSLLHF.

The chain has TRBV5-1 and TRBJ2-5, with D maybe TRBD2 (7 bases). CDR3 length: 13 amino acids. V lost 4 bases to trimming and J lost 5 bases, with 12 bases between them. Germline lookup yields CDR1 SGHRS and CDR2 YFSETQ. CDR3 amino acids: CASSPRGGETQYF. CDR3 coding DNA: TGCGCCAGCAGCCCTAGGGGGGGTGAGACCCAGTACTTC.

The chain has TRBV30 and TRBJ2-7; TRBD2 matches 10 bases. CDR1 and CDR2 (germline): GTSNPN, SVGIG (reference sequence). The junction had 5 bases not matched to a gene; V was cut back by 5 bases and J by 4 bases. The CDR3 consists of 13 residues. CDR3 amino acids: CAWGTSDVYEQYF. The CDR3 DNA reads TGTGCCTGGGGGACTAGCGACGTTTACGAGCAGTACTTC. The full variable domain, its missing parts supplied by reference TRBV30 and TRBJ2-7, is SQTIHQWPATLVQPVGSPLSLECTVEGTSNPNLYWYRQAAGRGLQLLFYSVGIGQISSEVPQNLSASRPQDRQFILSSKKLLLSDSGFYLCAWGTSDVYEQYFGPGTRLTVT.

This clone was recorded a few times. The chain combines TRBV6-1 with TRBJ2-1; D is perhaps TRBD1 (5 bases). This CDR3 comprises 15 residues. Germline V gives CDR1 MNHNS, CDR2 SASEGT. The V and J ends lost 6 bases and 10 bases respectively, with 22 bases between them. CDR3 DNA: TGTGCCAGCAGAACAGGATCAACGGACCACGGGGAGCAGTTCTTC. Residues: CASRTGSTDHGEQFF.

This sequence joins TRBV5-6 and TRBJ1-5; perhaps TRBD1 as D (6 bases). V lost 3 bases, J lost 0 bases, and 7 bases lay in between. The CDR3 has 14 amino acids. The germline gives CDR1 SGHDT, CDR2 YYEEEE. DNA for the CDR3: TGTGCCAGCAGCTCCAGGGGTAGCAATCAGCCCCAGCATTTT. Residues: CASSSRGSNQPQHF.

The chain has TRBV4-3 and TRBJ2-2; D gene unclear. Germline V lookup: CDR1 LGHNA, CDR2 YSLEER. The length of the CDR3 is 15 residues. V lost 0 bases and J 3 bases, leaving 8 bases between the germline ends. CDR3 bases: TGCGCCAGCAGCCAAGATCCCCGTTACACCGGGGAGCTGTTTTTT. This codes for CASSQDPRYTGELFF.

The V and J genes are TRBV7-8 and TRBJ1-5; D call uncertain. Germline values: CDR1 SGHVS, CDR2 FQNEAQ. The CDR3 spans 14 residues. The germline V and J ends were trimmed by 5 bases and 1 base, with 9 bases remaining between them. The DNA for the CDR3 is TGTGCCAGCAGCCGCGGTTTGAGCAATCAGCCCCAGCATTTT. It is translated as CASSRGLSNQPQHF.

V and J are TRBV6-1 and TRBJ1-2; D uncertain. The CDR3 has 14 amino acids. From germline, CDR1 is MNHNS and CDR2 SASEGT. V lost 0 bases and J lost 5, with 10 bases in between. The CDR3 loop is CASSEAGPQYGYTF. The CDR3, as DNA: TGTGCCAGCAGTGAAGCGGGCCCTCAATATGGCTACACCTTC.

V is TRBV5-1 and J is TRBJ2-1, with 9 positions matching TRBD2. V gave up 0 bases and J gave up 10 bases; unmatched junction bases: 8. The CDR3 length is 15 residues. Germline V gene sequence: CDR1 SGHRS, CDR2 YFSETQ. The DNA for the CDR3 is TGCGCCAGCAGCTTGGATAGCGGGGGATCAAAGGAGCAGTTCTTC. Residues: CASSLDSGGSKEQFF.

In DNA, the CDR3 is TGTGCCAGCTCAGTGCAGGGGGCAGGCAATCAGCCCCAGCATTTT. Translating gives CASSVQGAGNQPQHF. The gene calls are TRBV18 and TRBJ1-5, with TRBD1 identical over 8 bases. Germline V gene lookup returns CDR1 KGHSH and CDR2 LQKENI. The CDR3 spans 15 residues. Trimming at V came to 5 bases and at J to 2 bases, leaving 5 bases not matched to a gene.

This chain links TRBV14 with TRBJ1-2; D is uncertain. V gave up 4 bases and J gave up 1 base, with 10 bases separating them. Looked up from germline, CDR1 is SGHDN and CDR2 is FVKESK. The CDR3 is 14 residues long. CDR3 in DNA: TGTGCCAGCAGCCCTACCTTCGTTAACTATGGCTACACCTTC. This sequence encodes CASSPTFVNYGYTF. Using reference TRBV14 and TRBJ1-2 for the parts outside the CDR3, the full variable domain is EAGVTQFPSHSVIEKGQTVTLRCDPISGHDNLYWYRRVMGKEIKFLLHFVKESKQDESGMPNNRFLAERTGGTYSTLKVQPAELEDSGVYFCASSPTFVNYGYTFGSGTRLTVV.

The rearrangement links TRBV30 to TRBJ1-5, with 11 bases matching TRBD1. This CDR3 region has 14 residues. Trimming removed 1 base from V and 7 bases from J; junction bases left unmatched: 3. CDR1 and CDR2 from the germline V gene are GTSNPN and SVGIG (reference sequence). DNA for the CDR3: TGTGCCTGGAGTGACGGACAGGGGGCGCAGCCCCAGCATTTT. Translating gives CAWSDGQGAQPQHF.

The chain couples TRBV7-3 to TRBJ1-1; 8 bases are shared with TRBD1. The ends lost 6 bases at V and 3 bases at J; junction bases unmatched: 9. CDR1 is SGHTA, CDR2 FQGTGA, per germline. There are 15 residues in the CDR3. CDR3 bases: TGTGCCAGCAGTTACAGGGGGGAAGGGGACACTGAAGCTTTCTTT. Its translation: CASSYRGEGDTEAFF.

The chain has TRBV5-1 and TRBJ2-7; D perhaps matches TRBD2 (6 bases). Trimming took 0 bases from V and 3 from J, leaving 16 bases between them. Germline loops: CDR1 SGHRS, CDR2 YFSETQ. The length of the CDR3 is 16 residues. The CDR3 sequence: CASSLDEGLALYEQYF. In nucleotides, the CDR3 is TGCGCCAGCAGCTTGGACGAGGGACTGGCCCTCTACGAGCAGTACTTC.

This clone was picked up a small number of times. The chain couples TRBV6-1 to TRBJ1-1; no reliable D call. Germline-derived CDR1 and CDR2 are MNHNS and SASEGT. V dropped 6 bases and J dropped 4 bases, with 15 bases sitting between them. This CDR3 spans 14 amino acids. The CDR3 DNA reads TGTGCCAGCAGCGCAACTGACATGATCACTGAAGCTTTCTTT. Translated, it gives CASSATDMITEAFF.

The chain recombines TRBV7-3 with TRBJ2-1; D is ambiguous. This CDR3 contains 13 residues. Germline CDR1 reads SGHTA; CDR2 reads FQGTGA. The V gene lost 2 bases and the J gene lost 10 bases, with 12 bases spanning the gap. The CDR3 is CASSLHPSTEQFF. CDR3 sequence (DNA): TGTGCCAGCAGCTTACACCCGAGCACCGAGCAGTTCTTC.

CDR3 sequence: CAWMIGLAGSYEQYF. The CDR3 region has the DNA TGTGCCTGGATGATAGGGCTAGCGGGAAGCTACGAGCAGTACTTC. The chain couples TRBV30 to TRBJ2-7; 9 bases align to TRBD2. The CDR3 sequence is 15 residues long. After removal of 4 bases from V and 3 bases from J, the junction contained 10 bases not matched to a gene. Per the germline V gene, CDR1 is GTSNPN and CDR2 is SVGIG (reference sequence).

This chain uses TRBV11-2 with TRBJ2-5, with D possibly being TRBD2 (6 bases). V was cut by 5 bases and J by 5 bases, with 15 bases left in between. Germline assignment: CDR1 SGHAT and CDR2 FQNNGV. This CDR3 contains 14 residues. The CDR3 DNA reads as TGTGCCAGCAGCATCGGGACTCGTAGGGAGACCCAGTACTTC. Its protein product is CASSIGTRRETQYF.